This entry describes one T cell receptor beta chain. The CDR3 contains 17 residues. Germline V gives CDR1 SGHRS, CDR2 YFSETQ. The V segment lost 2 bases and the J segment 1 base; nucleotides outside the gene matches: 9. The data were taken from a study of blood T cell repertoires in COVID-19. Turning to the study itself: There were acute and convalescent COVID-19 samples, and they came from the United States, Italy and Spain. T cells, B-cell-depleted T cells, or PBMCs supplied cDNA or gDNA.

The table came from immunoSEQ multiplex PCR; TCRdb's copy has only in-frame clones and leaves some out. Of about 300,000 clones listed, roughly 80% are singletons. The Seattle site enrolled patients during active infection and followed them longitudinally. The sample taken for sequencing was peripheral blood. The clonotype comes from a human donor with COVID-19, enrolled during active disease. The donor label of this sample is uncertain. This chain links TRBV5-1 with TRBJ2-5; 9 nucleotides align to TRBD1. This chain's CDR3 is CASSLGLGQGLQETQYF. The CDR3 DNA reads TGCGCCAGCAGCTTAGGTCTGGGACAGGGCCTCCAAGAGACCCAGTACTTC.